This T cell receptor beta chain was obtained from a study of T-cell memory formation after mild COVID-19. General observations from the study: Some SARS-CoV-2-responding clones were already detected in memory before infection.

As for this clonotype: Its antigen is not identified.

V lost 6 bases and J lost 4, with 19 bases in between. This CDR3 is built from 16 residues. In TCRdb, the 5' RACE reads were re-called with MiXCR into one record per CDR3 protein. The table records about 470,000 distinct CDR3 sequences, roughly 23% of them present only once. This chain joins TRBV12-3 or TRBV12-4 and TRBJ2-1; D is undetermined. The specimen sequenced was PBMCs or a T cell subset sorted from them (not recorded which). The sequence was collected from an adult woman who had mild COVID-19 (a few samples of this study predate the infection). Cell type and time point are not known. CDR3 protein: CASRLLRWEQYNEQFF. As DNA, the CDR3 is TGTGCCAGCAGGCTCCTTAGGTGGGAACAGTACAATGAGCAGTTCTTC.